This T cell receptor beta chain was captured in a study of T-cell memory formation after mild COVID-19 (dated by TCRdb to 2020 to 2022). Study-level background: TCR sequence clusters from the two donors were largely donor specific. The cohort was made up of two young adult volunteers, one female and one male, who were previously healthy. T-cell clones expanding and contracting after mild COVID-19 in two donors were tracked by longitudinal TCRalpha and TCRbeta repertoire sequencing. Broad study findings and their caveats: Some responding clones were detected in pre-infection memory, which suggested that pre-existing cross-reactive memory T cells had joined the SARS-CoV-2 response. The study included only a couple of mild cases, and larger cohorts that include severe cases with pre-infection samples were judged to be necessary. Clones contracting from day 15 to 85 had balanced CD4/CD8 phenotypes, while a second wave expanding from day 15 to 37 was biased towards CD4+. Contracting CD4+ clones turned up mainly in the CM and EM memory subsets, whereas EMRA was where CD8+ clones were enriched. SARS-CoV-2 specificity was not confirmed for the second-wave clones peaking on day 37.

PBMCs were isolated by Ficoll-Paque density gradient centrifugation. The germline V gene (reference sequence) gives CDR1 as DFQATT and CDR2 as SNEGSKA. The CDR3, cysteine through phenylalanine, is 16 amino acids long. Of the read, only the CDR3 DNA is kept; its 48 bases are in frame from base 1. V is shortened by 0 bases, J by 1 base, and the region joining them spans 14 bases. As to this clonotype: This receptor's antigen is unknown. No qualities accompany the bases; no much larger clone lies one base away.

Sequencing relied on an Illumina NovaSeq 6000. Using 5'RACE with constant-segment primers, TCRalpha and TCRbeta cDNA libraries were constructed, with sample barcodes and unique molecular identifiers added in the process. Trizol reagent was used to extract RNA from every sample. The libraries were amplified in two PCR steps, and the second step added a second sample barcode and Illumina TruSeq adapters. Libraries were sequenced on an Illumina NovaSeq with 2 x 150 bp paired-end reads. Per the source publication's procedure: The reads were demultiplexed and collapsed into UMI-guided consensus sequences using migec v1.2.7. Using mixcr v2.1.11, UMI consensuses were aligned to TRA and TRB V and J templates and then assembled into clonotypes. A clonotype was counted as expanded or contracted only if both edgeR and NoisET called the change significant, with noise models trained on biological replicates. For edgeR calls, a false discovery rate-adjusted p below 0.01 and a log2 fold-change threshold of 1 were applied. As an exploratory analysis of dynamics, PCA with hierarchical clustering was applied to max-normalized trajectories of the 1000 most abundant clonotypes. The CD4 or CD8 phenotype of responding clones was assigned using the separately sequenced CD4+ and CD8+ repertoires. TCRdb reran the public reads through fastp at Q25 and MiXCR, keeping productive beta chains. Merged by CDR3 protein, the rows form single entries marked with the most common genes and DNA. The V and J calls, along with clone size, are taken from TCRdb and not from the paper's own processing. For this sample the table gives roughly 150,000 distinct CDR3 sequences, of which around 15% were detected only once. 13% to 15% of the sample lies in the top ten.

What was sequenced was PBMCs or a T cell subset sorted from them (not recorded which). The sequence derives from an adult woman who had mild COVID-19 (a few samples of this study predate the infection). The sample titles of this study are shuffled in the database, so cell type and time point are left out; the donor was told from shared clones. The V and J genes are TRBV20-1 and TRBJ2-3; the D gene is perhaps TRBD2, on 6 matching bases. The CDR3 here reads CSARDRAGLGTDTQYF. The DNA sequence reads TGCAGTGCTAGAGATCGAGCGGGTTTGGGCACAGATACGCAGTATTTT.